These T cell receptor beta chains were read from a single sample in a study of tumor-infiltrating lymphocytes in localized non-small cell lung cancer. Here immunoSEQ multiplex PCR was the method, and the copy in TCRdb shows in-frame clones only, minus some. The profile shows 20,000 to 25,000 clones, roughly 64% of them singletons. Input material: lung tumor tissue. The receptor set was obtained from a human donor with non-small cell lung cancer. The CDR3 runs from the conserved cysteine through the conserved F or W. The D gene is left open where the match is weak. Clone size is given for some rows only: seen once, a few or many times, or a class if the clone is expanded.

d_gene	abundance	v_gene	j_gene	CDR3aa	CDR3nt
-	-	TRBV2	TRBJ2-3	CASRLDTDTQYF	TGTGCCAGCAGGTTGGACACAGATACGCAGTATTTT
-	-	TRBV30	TRBJ1-5	CAWSPGGGGQPQHF	TGTGCCTGGAGTCCCGGGGGAGGGGGACAGCCCCAGCATTTT
-	few	TRBV6-1	TRBJ2-5	CASSPGATQYF	TGTGCCAGCAGCCCAGGGGCGACCCAGTACTTC
-	-	TRBV19	TRBJ1-5	CASLAHRDGNNQPQHF	TGTGCCAGTTTAGCACATCGGGACGGTAACAATCAGCCCCAGCATTTT
-	-	TRBV7-3	TRBJ2-6	CASSFAGPISGANVLTF	TGTGCCAGCAGCTTCGCCGGGCCGATCTCTGGGGCCAACGTCCTGACTTTC
-	-	TRBV6-5	TRBJ1-1	CASSYGDNTEAFF	TGTGCCAGCAGTTACGGGGATAACACTGAAGCTTTCTTT
-	-	TRBV13	TRBJ2-7	CASSLERLHEQYF	TGTGCCAGCAGCTTAGAAAGGCTCCACGAGCAGTACTTC
-	-	TRBV11-1	TRBJ2-1	CASSGGLGSGEQFF	TGTGCCAGCAGCGGGGGTCTGGGGTCGGGTGAGCAGTTCTTC
-	few	TRBV19	TRBJ1-1	CASSIAGGTEAFF	TGTGCCAGTAGTATAGCGGGTGGCACTGAAGCTTTCTTT
-	-	TRBV9	TRBJ1-2	CASSVDGASYGYTF	TGTGCCAGCAGCGTAGACGGGGCCTCCTATGGCTACACCTTC
-	-	TRBV20-1	TRBJ2-3	CSARLADTQYF	TGCAGTGCTAGACTAGCTGATACGCAGTATTTT
TRBD1	-	TRBV7-3	TRBJ1-2	CASSLAPRDRDVSTF	TGTGCCAGCAGCTTAGCTCCCCGGGACAGGGATGTTTCAACCTTC
-	-	TRBV5-5	TRBJ1-1	CASSSGGTRTEAFF	TGTGCCAGCAGCTCGGGGGGGACAAGGACTGAAGCTTTCTTT
-	few	TRBV19	TRBJ1-5	CASSPDSGYNQPQHF	TGTGCCAGTAGTCCCGACTCAGGGTACAATCAGCCCCAGCATTTT
-	-	TRBV6-6	TRBJ1-1	CASSYSGDMNTEAFF	TGTGCCAGCAGTTACTCTGGGGACATGAACACTGAAGCTTTCTTT
TRBD2	once	TRBV27	TRBJ2-3	CASSPSGRARDTQYF	TGTGCCAGCAGCCCTAGCGGGAGGGCCAGGGATACGCAGTATTTT
-	-	TRBV29-1	TRBJ2-1	CSVKGLPTSINEQFF	TGCAGCGTTAAAGGACTGCCCACTTCCATCAATGAGCAGTTCTTC
-	-	TRBV10-3	TRBJ2-5	CATRAVASSETQYF	TGTGCCACCCGGGCCGTGGCTAGCTCAGAGACCCAGTACTTC
-	-	TRBV6-6	TRBJ1-1	CASSLKGTNTEAFF	TGTGCCAGCAGTCTAAAGGGGACGAACACTGAAGCTTTCTTT
-	-	TRBV4-2	TRBJ1-1	CASSQGYRTANTEAFF	TGTGCCAGCAGCCAAGGATACCGGACAGCGAACACTGAAGCTTTCTTT
-	-	TRBV5-6	TRBJ2-1	CASSLLGVALGENEQFF	TGTGCCAGCAGCTTGTTAGGGGTCGCTCTGGGGGAAAATGAGCAGTTCTTC
TRBD1	-	TRBV9	TRBJ1-1	CASCPGTGWNTEAFF	TGTGCCAGCTGCCCGGGGACAGGGTGGAACACTGAAGCTTTCTTT
-	-	TRBV14	TRBJ2-4	CASSRNAIQYF	TGTGCCAGCAGCCGTAACGCCATTCAGTACTTC
TRBD2	medium-sized	TRBV10-3	TRBJ2-2	CALSIRTSGSGKLTGELFF	TGTGCCCTATCGATTCGGACTAGCGGGAGTGGGAAGCTCACCGGGGAGCTGTTTTTT
TRBD2	-	TRBV10-2	TRBJ2-1	CASSYRLAEDNEQFF	TGCGCCAGCAGTTATCGACTAGCGGAGGACAATGAGCAGTTCTTC
-	-	TRBV14	TRBJ2-5	CASSQDLSRIGYETQYF	TGTGCCAGCAGCCAAGATCTTTCGCGGATTGGGTACGAGACCCAGTACTTC
-	-	TRBV5-5	TRBJ1-3	CASSASGGNTIYF	TGTGCCAGCAGCGCAAGTGGGGGAAACACCATATATTTT
-	-	TRBV11-3	TRBJ2-1	CASSLEQATYNEQFF	TGTGCCAGCAGCTTAGAACAGGCAACCTACAATGAGCAGTTCTTC
TRBD2	-	TRBV28	TRBJ2-1	CASILTSGYNEQFF	TGTGCCAGTATCCTGACTAGCGGGTACAATGAGCAGTTCTTC
-	-	TRBV6-1	TRBJ2-2	CASRALWDTGELFF	TGTGCCAGCAGGGCTCTATGGGACACCGGGGAGCTGTTTTTT
-	-	TRBV4-2	TRBJ2-6	CASSHSFVAGANVLTF	TGTGCCAGCAGCCACTCCTTCGTGGCTGGGGCCAACGTCCTGACTTTC
-	-	TRBV15	TRBJ1-5	CATSMGGQPQHF	TGTGCCACCAGCATGGGGGGTCAGCCCCAGCATTTT
TRBD1	once	TRBV5-8	TRBJ2-5	CASSPHRGRETQYF	TGTGCCAGCAGCCCCCACAGGGGTAGGGAGACCCAGTACTTC
-	-	TRBV19	TRBJ2-1	CASSIDSGAGRPPGNEQFF	TGTGCCAGTAGTATAGATTCGGGGGCGGGGAGGCCCCCGGGGAATGAGCAGTTCTTC
-	-	TRBV18	TRBJ2-7	CASSPMGTGQYF	TGTGCCAGCTCACCAATGGGGACCGGGCAGTACTTC
-	-	TRBV11-2	TRBJ1-4	CASSPPPTNEKLFF	TGTGCCAGCAGCCCACCCCCAACTAATGAAAAACTGTTTTTT
TRBD1	-	TRBV14	TRBJ1-2	CASSPFGQGAGYTF	TGTGCCAGCAGCCCGTTCGGACAGGGGGCTGGCTACACCTTC
TRBD1	-	TRBV6-6	TRBJ1-2	CASRAGTGLYGYTF	TGTGCCAGCAGGGCCGGGACAGGGCTCTATGGCTACACCTTC
-	-	TRBV6-6	TRBJ1-5	CASSRQVGGNQPQHF	TGTGCCAGCAGTAGACAGGTGGGGGGCAATCAGCCCCAGCATTTT
-	once	TRBV23-1	TRBJ2-2	CASSQLPGELFF	TGCGCCAGCAGTCAATTGCCCGGGGAGCTGTTTTTT
TRBD2	-	TRBV6-5	TRBJ2-3	CASSYWGGRTDTQYF	TGTGCCAGCAGTTACTGGGGCGGGAGAACAGATACGCAGTATTTT
TRBD1	-	TRBV5-1	TRBJ2-1	CASSGGTGVYNEQFF	TGCGCCAGCAGCGGGGGGACAGGGGTATACAATGAGCAGTTCTTC
-	few	TRBV11-2	TRBJ2-7	CASSLATGSGDEQYF	TGTGCCAGCAGCTTAGCAACAGGATCAGGAGACGAGCAGTACTTC
TRBD2	-	TRBV6-6	TRBJ2-3	CASSSRLAGARDTQYF	TGTGCCAGCAGTTCCCGACTAGCGGGAGCAAGGGATACGCAGTATTTT
-	-	TRBV28	TRBJ1-2	CASSLVFGGGHGYTF	TGTGCCAGCAGTTTGGTTTTTGGGGGAGGCCATGGCTACACCTTC
-	few	TRBV6-5	TRBJ1-1	CASSYDRGNTEAFF	TGTGCCAGCAGTTACGACAGAGGGAACACTGAAGCTTTCTTT
TRBD1	medium-sized	TRBV7-9	TRBJ1-3	CASSLGTGVSSGNTIYF	TGTGCCAGCAGCTTGGGGACAGGGGTTAGCTCTGGAAACACCATATATTTT
-	-	TRBV9	TRBJ2-2	CASSAASTNTGELFF	TGTGCCAGCAGCGCTGCCTCAACGAACACCGGGGAGCTGTTTTTT
TRBD1	-	TRBV9	TRBJ2-1	CASSAQGYNEQFF	TGTGCCAGCAGCGCACAGGGGTACAATGAGCAGTTCTTC
-	-	TRBV7-9	TRBJ1-3	CASSLWAGDRNTIYF	TGTGCCAGCAGCTTATGGGCAGGGGATCGAAACACCATATATTTT
-	-	TRBV27	TRBJ1-1	CASSLRLGVVGPTEAFF	TGTGCCAGCAGTTTAAGGTTGGGAGTTGTAGGGCCCACTGAAGCTTTCTTT
-	-	TRBV2	TRBJ2-7	CARGSIYEQYF	TGTGCCAGGGGGTCGATCTACGAGCAGTACTTC
-	-	TRBV6-5	TRBJ2-7	CASKPGLNSYEQYF	TGTGCCAGCAAACCGGGACTGAACTCCTACGAGCAGTACTTC
-	few	TRBV10-3	TRBJ2-1	CAISDQGSNNEQFF	TGTGCCATCAGTGATCAGGGATCGAACAATGAGCAGTTCTTC
-	-	TRBV7-2	TRBJ2-1	CASSLVGRIINEQFF	TGTGCCAGCAGCTTAGTTGGCAGAATAATAAATGAGCAGTTCTTC
-	-	TRBV10-1	TRBJ2-5	CASSDGGAQMTQYF	TGCGCCAGCAGTGACGGAGGGGCCCAAATGACCCAGTACTTC
-	-	TRBV18	TRBJ2-2	CASSPGTGNTGELFF	TGTGCCAGCTCACCAGGGACGGGGAACACCGGGGAGCTGTTTTTT